Below are 8 T cell receptor beta chains sequenced from a single sample in a study of regulatory T cells in long-lasting Graves disease (dated by TCRdb to 2020 to 2023). This specimen's time point label, per the study, means: newly diagnosed GD, antithyroid drugs for less than 3 months. RNA was extracted from PBMCs in TRIzol for both TCR sequencing and RNA sequencing. The library was obtained by multiplex PCR. Instrument on record: Illumina HiSeq 4000. To build TCR beta libraries, CDR3 regions were amplified by Arm-PCR using iRepertoire HTBI primers. TCRdb trimmed public reads at Q25 via fastp, called clones via MiXCR and kept in-frame beta chains. Identical CDR3 protein sequences are pooled into one entry, listed with their most common genes and DNA. For this sample there are hundreds of thousands of distinct CDR3 sequences; approximately 15% appear just once. Of the sample, approximately 18% falls within the top ten clones.

In addition, the sample was reused for a study of T cells in Graves' hyperthyroidism and ophthalmopathy.

The sequenced sample was peripheral blood mononuclear cells (PBMCs), obtained at new diagnosis, from a patient treated with antithyroid drugs. The receptors here all came from a woman aged 25 to 39 with Graves disease. Donor details come from another sample of the same person, matched by shared clones.

J is TRBJ1-5 and V is TRBV30; no firm D call. Trimming removed 1 base at V and 7 bases at J, with 11 bases between. The CDR3 contains 13 residues. The germline CDR1 and CDR2 sequences are GTSNPN and SVGIG (reference sequence). The CDR3 spells CAWSGVVGQPQHF. The DNA of the CDR3 is TGTGCCTGGAGTGGAGTGGTTGGACAGCCCCAGCATTTT.

This clonotype was seen at least ten times. V and J are TRBV5-1 and TRBJ1-2, with 12 bases that match TRBD1. CDR3 length: 16 amino acids. V was clipped by 6 bases and J by 7 bases; unmatched bases: 13. Germline CDR1 reads SGHRS; CDR2 reads YFSETQ. The CDR3 protein is CASTVGGTGGSSGYTF. The DNA of the CDR3 is TGCGCCAGCACCGTCGGAGGGACAGGGGGCAGTTCTGGCTACACCTTC. The full variable domain, rest sourced from reference TRBV5-1 and TRBJ1-2, is KAGVTQTPRYLIKTRGQQVTLSCSPISGHRSVSWYQQTPGQGLQFLFEYFSETQRNKGNFPGRFSGRQFSNSRSEMNVSTLELGDSALYLCASTVGGTGGSSGYTFGSGTRLTVV.

This clonotype appeared a few times. V usage is TRBV6-1 and J usage is TRBJ1-6; D remains unclear. The germline V gene has CDR1 MNHNS and CDR2 SASEGT. Trimming cost V 6 bases and J 7 bases, with 16 bases left between them. The CDR3 is 15 amino acids. CDR3 nucleotides: TGTGCCAGCAGATCATATGGTGTCGGGAATTCACCCCTCCACTTT. Its translation: CASRSYGVGNSPLHF.

The chain has TRBV7-3 and TRBJ2-7; D gene uncertain. The germline V gene encodes CDR1 SGHTA and CDR2 FQGTGA. V lost 0 bases to trimming and J lost 6 bases, with 9 bases between them. The CDR3 has 13 residues. The CDR3 spells CASSLTSASEQYF. For the CDR3, the DNA is TGTGCCAGCAGCTTAACGAGCGCCAGCGAGCAGTACTTC.

This clonotype was detected a few times. The chain carries TRBV20-1 and TRBJ2-1, with D uncertain. This CDR3 spans 13 amino acids. Looked up from germline, CDR1 is DFQATT and CDR2 is SNEGSKA (reference sequence). V dropped 0 bases and J dropped 9 bases, with 12 bases sitting between them. The CDR3 DNA reads as TGCAGTGCTAGAGATCGGCTCCTCGGTGAGCAGTTCTTC. Protein sequence: CSARDRLLGEQFF.

The chain combines TRBV12-3 or TRBV12-4 with TRBJ2-3, with TRBD2 identical over 9 bases. There are 15 residues in the CDR3. Unmatched junction bases numbered 6, after V lost 5 bases and J lost 3 bases. CDR3 nucleotide sequence: TGTGCCAGCAGTACACGGACTAGCGTAACAGATACGCAGTATTTT. Amino acids: CASSTRTSVTDTQYF.

The chain carries TRBV19 and TRBJ1-4, with 8 bases fitting TRBD1. CDR3 length: 16 residues. Germline lookup yields CDR1 LNHDA and CDR2 SQIVND (reference sequence). V shed 7 bases and J 3 bases; nucleotides not matched to a gene: 10. The CDR3 DNA reads TGTGCCAGTAAACCGGGACAGGTGGGATCTAATGAAAAACTGTTTTTT. Encoded protein: CASKPGQVGSNEKLFF.

This clonotype was seen a handful of times. The rearrangement uses TRBV29-1 and TRBJ2-1; D is unresolved. Trimming pared 6 bases from V and 0 bases from J, leaving 6 bases between. The germline V gene encodes CDR1 SQVTM and CDR2 ANQGSEA. The CDR3 consists of 12 residues. CDR3 sequence reads: CSVQVSYNEQFF. Written as DNA, the CDR3 is TGCAGCGTGCAGGTCTCCTACAATGAGCAGTTCTTC.